This T cell receptor (beta chain) is from a study of tumor-infiltrating lymphocytes in primary liver carcinoma. Trimming left V 6 bases short and J 1 base short, with 6 bases between. Germline V gene data show CDR1 as MDHEN and CDR2 as SYDVKM. The CDR3 sequence is 13 residues long. The source of the blood RNA was unsorted whole blood, and germline DNA was extracted as well. Peripheral blood, around 4 milliliters, was collected prior to surgery. Notes on the study in general: With p = 0.039, the top-250-clone fraction in tumors significantly exceeded that in blood. In tumor-adjacent and tumor-blood pairs, overlap was lower than in tumor region pairs.

This clonotype has a count of ten or more. Its antigen is still unknown. From 400 to 500 ng total RNA, TCR beta cDNA was generated with a primer in the constant region. Generation of the TCR beta libraries relied on three nested multiplex PCR rounds using slightly modified ARM-PCR. TRBV1-TRBV30 forward primers paired with a C-beta reverse primer were used in the first two PCR rounds, which ran approximately 10 cycles each. Each CDR3 protein gets one entry after TCRdb re-called the multiplex PCR reads with MiXCR. This repertoire shows 310,000 or so distinct CDR3 sequences, roughly two thirds found once; its top ten account for about 6.5%.

The TCR originated in a middle-aged man with primary liver carcinoma and hepatitis B virus infection. Input material: peripheral blood. The J gene is TRBJ2-2, the V gene TRBV28; D is unresolved. CDR3 DNA: TGTGCCAGCAGATCGGGGAACACCGGGGAGCTGTTTTTT. Its protein product is CASRSGNTGELFF.